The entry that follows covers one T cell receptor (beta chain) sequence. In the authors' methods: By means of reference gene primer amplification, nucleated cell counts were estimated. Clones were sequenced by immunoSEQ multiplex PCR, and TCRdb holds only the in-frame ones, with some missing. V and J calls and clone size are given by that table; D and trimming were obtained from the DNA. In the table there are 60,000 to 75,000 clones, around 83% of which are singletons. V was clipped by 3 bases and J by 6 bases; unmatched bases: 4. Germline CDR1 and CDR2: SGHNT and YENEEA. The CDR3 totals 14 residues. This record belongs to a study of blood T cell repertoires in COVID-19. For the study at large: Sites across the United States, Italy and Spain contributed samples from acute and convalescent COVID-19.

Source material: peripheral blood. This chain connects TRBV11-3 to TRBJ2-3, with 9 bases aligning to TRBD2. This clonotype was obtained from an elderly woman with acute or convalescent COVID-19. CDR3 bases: TGTGCCAGCAGCTTTTCTAGCGGGGATGATACGCAGTATTTT. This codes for CASSFSSGDDTQYF.